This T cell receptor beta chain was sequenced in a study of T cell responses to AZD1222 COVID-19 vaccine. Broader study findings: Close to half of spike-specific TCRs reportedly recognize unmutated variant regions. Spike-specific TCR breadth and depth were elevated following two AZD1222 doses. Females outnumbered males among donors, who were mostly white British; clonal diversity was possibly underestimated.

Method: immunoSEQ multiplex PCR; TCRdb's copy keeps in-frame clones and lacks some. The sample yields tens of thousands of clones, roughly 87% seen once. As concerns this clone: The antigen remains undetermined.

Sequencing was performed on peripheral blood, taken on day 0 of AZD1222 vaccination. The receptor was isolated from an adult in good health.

The CDR3 region has the DNA TGTGCCAGCTCACCAGGCAGGTTTAATTCACCCCTCCACTTT. Translating it yields CASSPGRFNSPLHF. V and J are TRBV18 and TRBJ1-6, with D hard to call. The CDR3 extends over 14 amino acids. Germline V gives CDR1 KGHSH, CDR2 LQKENI. V lost 2 bases, J lost 6 bases, and 8 bases lay in between.